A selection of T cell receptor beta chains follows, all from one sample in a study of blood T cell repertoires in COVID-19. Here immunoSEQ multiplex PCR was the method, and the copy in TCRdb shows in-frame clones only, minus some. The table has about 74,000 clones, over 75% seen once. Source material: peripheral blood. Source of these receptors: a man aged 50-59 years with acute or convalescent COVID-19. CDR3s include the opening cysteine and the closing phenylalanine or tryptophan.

CDR3: CATVWGLGGANVLTF
J: TRBJ2-6
V: TRBV6-5

CDR3: CASSQGRWVSGGAGETQYF
J: TRBJ2-5
V: TRBV3-1/TRBV3-2

CDR3: CASTLGGSYEQYF
J: TRBJ2-7
V: TRBV28

CDR3: CAWGTSESGANVLTF
J: TRBJ2-6
V: TRBV30

CDR3: CASRDGGSGNTIYF
J: TRBJ1-3
V: TRBV6-5

CDR3: CASSTGTGHTGELFF
J: TRBJ2-2
V: TRBV2

CDR3: CSVGPGQQNTGELFF
J: TRBJ2-2
V: TRBV29-1

CDR3: CASSPSGGGEAFF
J: TRBJ1-1
V: TRBV18

CDR3: CASSLAGRNYEQYF
J: TRBJ2-7
V: TRBV6-2/TRBV6-3

CDR3: CSGWGQDEKLFF
J: TRBJ1-4
V: TRBV29-1

CDR3: CASSVVVGGSWGEQFF
J: TRBJ2-1
V: TRBV9

CDR3: CASSDSGDTEQFF
J: TRBJ2-1
V: TRBV6-1

CDR3: CASSQDQVGPGANVLTF
J: TRBJ2-6
V: TRBV4-1

CDR3: CASSSQGVQETQYF
J: TRBJ2-5
V: TRBV7-2

CDR3: CASSSNGLAGSTDTQYF
J: TRBJ2-3
V: TRBV7-3

CDR3: CASSEGLAGFRSSYEQYF
J: TRBJ2-7
V: TRBV25-1

CDR3: CASSVQGRYNEQFF
J: TRBJ2-1
V: TRBV5-1

CDR3: CASSSTIGNQPQHF
J: TRBJ1-5
V: TRBV7-8

CDR3: CASSERRGEYNEQFF
J: TRBJ2-1
V: TRBV10-1

CDR3: CASSSPAGGRTDTQYF
J: TRBJ2-3
V: TRBV6-5

CDR3: CASSLQFTDTQYF
J: TRBJ2-3
V: TRBV7-8